This T cell receptor (beta chain) was sequenced in a study of CD8+ T cells in alopecia areata. Regarding the study as a whole: Clarity of TCR sharing across patients fell short of that in mice, possibly HLA-related. Lesional scalp exceeded normal scalp in clonality, especially in alopecia totalis/universalis. Sequencing of scalp tissue also captures the resident alphabeta T cells of normal skin.

A word on this clone: Its antigen is still unknown.

Isolated RNA was reverse transcribed into cDNA used as the sequencing template. Some clones are missing from TCRdb's copy, which holds only in-frame ones; the method was immunoSEQ multiplex PCR. The profile shows some 180,000 clones, around three fifths of them singletons. The V end lost 5 bases, the J end lost 2 bases, and 14 bases lay between the germline ends. CDR1 and CDR2 from the germline V gene are SGDLS and YYNGEE. The length of the CDR3 is 15 residues. Sorting separated CD4+ and CD8+ T cells out of PBMCs. This clonotype was sampled from a human donor in good health. The chain links TRBV9 to TRBJ2-1; D perhaps matches TRBD1 (5 bases). Material for sequencing was CD8+ T cells sorted from blood. This CDR3 is CASSQEGVPYNEQFF. The CDR3 coding sequence is TGTGCCAGCAGTCAAGAAGGGGTCCCCTACAATGAGCAGTTCTTC.